This T cell receptor (beta chain) was identified in a study of shared clonotypes between healthy human individuals (dated by TCRdb to the early 2020s). Broadly, across the study: The cohort included three men and a couple of women between 18 and 49 years of age. The study deeply sequenced blood TCR repertoires of five healthy adults to estimate repertoire size and the extent of clonotype sharing between individuals. Leukapheresis yielded between about 0.9 and 8.9 billion PBMCs per donor. To increase sequencing depth and limit assay-specific biases, different laboratories used diverse techniques to prepare libraries and sequence TCR repertoires. For each donor, CD4 naive and CD4 memory were each given three plates, CD8 naive was given two plates, and CD8 memory was given one plate. On the study overall, not on this receptor specifically: Only blood was sampled, and tissue TCR repertoires likely differ from those in blood. Because the study included a small number of donors, the genetic and exposure-history diversity represented was limited. Compared with non-shared clonotypes, clonotypes shared by all four sorted-subset donors had higher generation probabilities. Pairwise subsampling indicated that sequencing depth was expected to affect the degree of clonotype sharing among donors. Larger estimated clonotype richness was generally found for naive subsets than for memory subsets. When a handful of donors were compared, the shared fraction of clonotypes was about 5% for naive CD4, around 3.5% for naive CD8, about 2.5% for memory CD4, and roughly 0.43% for memory CD8. Incomplete sequencing was indicated by rarefaction of sorted-subset datasets, despite the large sequencing depth.

Using the deep immunoSEQ assay, TCR CDR3 regions were amplified from genomic DNA by multiplex PCR. Genomic DNA extracted from each cell subset was distributed evenly over all wells of several immunoSEQ 96-well plates, and each plate served as one replicate. Each replicate PCR for sorted subsets received around 200 ng genomic DNA, equal to about 30,000 T cell genomes. Purified libraries were measured with a Qubit 3.0 fluorometer, size-checked on a Bioanalyzer 2100, and measured again with the KAPA Library Quantification kit. Each immunoSEQ 96-well plate was sequenced on its own single-read 150-cycle Illumina NextSeq 550 flow cell. The authors' pipeline ran thus. The immunoSEQ output contained only junctional sequences without quality scores, so filtering could not match that applied to full-length reads. To assign V/J genes and CDR3, sequences were annotated using PyIR, a Python wrapper for IgBLAST v1.9, with IMGT germline references. Reads were removed for weak V/J assignments (E-value above 1e-6), missing CDR3, stop codons, out-of-frame junctions, or ambiguous translated residues. V3J clonotypes were defined as sequences sharing the same inferred V gene, J gene, and CDR3 amino acid sequence. The percentage overlap between two repertoires was calculated by dividing the number of shared unique clonotypes by the size of the smaller repertoire. Three approaches were used to assess repertoire richness: RTK rarefaction, the Chao1 estimator, and Recon v2.1 estimates of unobserved clonotypes. OLGA was used to compute generation probabilities for all TCRbeta clonotypes that the gDNA method yielded from a handful of donors. TCRdb provides this immuneACCESS table in a form limited to in-frame rearrangements. Some clones are lacking; in checked studies, under half of them reflect an unresolved V gene, and why the rest are absent is not known. V, J and clone size were drawn from that table, and D and trimming were deduced from the DNA. The table for this sample lists a few million clones; 85% to 95% of them were counted only once. Of the sample, 0.39% is held by the ten largest clones.

The donors were healthy, HIV-negative adults who had no recently reported acute infections or vaccinations. Only Caucasian adults living in Nashville, Tennessee, USA were represented among the donors. CD4+ T cells were enriched through magnetic negative selection, after which naive cells were positively selected on CD45RA and the remaining negative fraction served as the memory subset. After blood collection by leukapheresis, PBMCs were isolated using Ficoll-Histopaque density gradient centrifugation and then cryopreserved in the vapor phase of liquid nitrogen. Purity and quantity of every magnetically sorted T cell population were checked by analytical flow cytometry. Each sorted fraction had its genomic DNA isolated and then quantified by UV absorbance on a Nanodrop 2000c. With regard to this clone: Its antigen has not been determined. No quality values exist for individual bases; no much larger clone is one base distant.

CDR1 LNHDA and CDR2 SQIVND were looked up in the germline V gene (reference sequence). V and J lose 5 bases and 0 bases, and a span of 17 bases separates them. The CDR3 has 17 amino acids, counting the end cysteine and phenylalanine. Only the CDR3 part of the read is kept: 51 bases, read in frame from the first base. This receptor was identified in a man aged 18 to 29 in good health. Some clones in this sample may be carry-over from other donors' samples. Sequencing was done on a sample of naive CD4+ T cells from PBMCs. The label giving this sample's cell subset or site can be read as: CD45RA+ positively selected. The sequence joins TRBV19 to TRBJ1-5; a tentative D call is TRBD1 (6 bases match). The DNA sequence is TGTGCCAGTAGTCAGAGGGACAACGAATATAGCAATCAGCCCCAGCATTTT. This yields the protein CASSQRDNEYSNQPQHF.